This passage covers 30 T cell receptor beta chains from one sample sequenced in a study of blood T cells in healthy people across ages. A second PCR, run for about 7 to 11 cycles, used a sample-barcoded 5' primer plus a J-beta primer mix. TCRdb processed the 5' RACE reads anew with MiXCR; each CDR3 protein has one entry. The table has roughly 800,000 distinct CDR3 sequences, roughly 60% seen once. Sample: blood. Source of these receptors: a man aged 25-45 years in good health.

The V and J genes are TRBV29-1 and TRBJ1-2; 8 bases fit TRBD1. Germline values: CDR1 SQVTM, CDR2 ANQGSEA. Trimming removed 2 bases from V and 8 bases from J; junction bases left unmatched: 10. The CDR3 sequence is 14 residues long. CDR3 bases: TGCAGCGTTGAACGTGGACAGGGTGTATTCGGCTACACCTTC. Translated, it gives CSVERGQGVFGYTF.

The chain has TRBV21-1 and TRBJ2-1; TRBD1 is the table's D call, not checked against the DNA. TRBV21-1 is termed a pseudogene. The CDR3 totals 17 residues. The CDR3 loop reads CASSKVQDRGSYNEQFF. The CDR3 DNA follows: TGTGCCAGCAGCAAAGTACAGGACAGGGGATCATACAATGAGCAGTTCTTC.

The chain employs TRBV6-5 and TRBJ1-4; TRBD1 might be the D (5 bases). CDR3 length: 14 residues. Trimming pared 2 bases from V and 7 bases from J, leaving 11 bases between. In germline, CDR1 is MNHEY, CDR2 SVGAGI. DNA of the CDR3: TGTGCCAGCAGTTACGTTTCGGGGCCTGAAAAACTGTTTTTT. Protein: CASSYVSGPEKLFF.

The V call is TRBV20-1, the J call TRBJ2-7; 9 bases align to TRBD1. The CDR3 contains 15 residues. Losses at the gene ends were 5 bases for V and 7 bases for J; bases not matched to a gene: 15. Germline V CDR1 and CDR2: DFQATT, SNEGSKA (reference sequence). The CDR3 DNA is TGCAGTGCTCCAGTCCTTCTACAGGGGGCGCGGGAGCAGTACTTC. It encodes CSAPVLLQGAREQYF.

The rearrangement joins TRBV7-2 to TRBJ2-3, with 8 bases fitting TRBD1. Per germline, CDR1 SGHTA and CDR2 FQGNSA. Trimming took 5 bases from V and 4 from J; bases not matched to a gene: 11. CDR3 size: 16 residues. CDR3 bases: TGTGCCAGCAGCCAAGGGGGCAGGGGGCGCGCAGATACGCAGTATTTT. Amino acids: CASSQGGRGRADTQYF.

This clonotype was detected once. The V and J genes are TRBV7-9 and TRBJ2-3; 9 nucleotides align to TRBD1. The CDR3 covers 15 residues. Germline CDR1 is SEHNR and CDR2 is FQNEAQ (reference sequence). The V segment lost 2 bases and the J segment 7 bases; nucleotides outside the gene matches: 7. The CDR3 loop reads CASSLRGTGLNTQYF. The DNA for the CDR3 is TGTGCCAGCAGCTTAAGAGGGACAGGGCTTAATACGCAGTATTTT.

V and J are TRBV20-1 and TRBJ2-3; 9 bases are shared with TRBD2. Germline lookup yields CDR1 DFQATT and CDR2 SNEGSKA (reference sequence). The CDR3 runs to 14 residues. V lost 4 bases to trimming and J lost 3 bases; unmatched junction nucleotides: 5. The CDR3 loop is CSAKPSGRTDTQYF. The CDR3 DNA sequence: TGCAGTGCTAAACCCAGCGGGAGGACAGATACGCAGTATTTT.

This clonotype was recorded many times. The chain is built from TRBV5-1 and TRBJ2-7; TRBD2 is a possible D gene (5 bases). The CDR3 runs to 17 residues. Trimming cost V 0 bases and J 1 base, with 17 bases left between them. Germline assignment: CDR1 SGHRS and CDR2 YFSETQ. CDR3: CASSLGSGGSSSYEQYF. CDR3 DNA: TGCGCCAGCAGCTTGGGGTCTGGCGGGTCTTCATCCTACGAGCAGTACTTC.

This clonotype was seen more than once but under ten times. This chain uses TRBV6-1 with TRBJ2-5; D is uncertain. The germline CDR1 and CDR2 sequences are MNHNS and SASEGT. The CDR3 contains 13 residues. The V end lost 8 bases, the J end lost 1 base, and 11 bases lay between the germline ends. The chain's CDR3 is CASWNWIQETQYF. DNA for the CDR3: TGTGCCAGCTGGAACTGGATCCAAGAGACCCAGTACTTC.

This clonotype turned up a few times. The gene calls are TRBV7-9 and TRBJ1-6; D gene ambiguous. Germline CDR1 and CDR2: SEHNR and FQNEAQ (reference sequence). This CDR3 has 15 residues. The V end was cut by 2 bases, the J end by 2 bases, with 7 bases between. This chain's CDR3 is CASSLTGTYNSPLHF. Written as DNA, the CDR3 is TGTGCCAGCAGCTTAACGGGGACCTATAATTCACCCCTCCACTTT.

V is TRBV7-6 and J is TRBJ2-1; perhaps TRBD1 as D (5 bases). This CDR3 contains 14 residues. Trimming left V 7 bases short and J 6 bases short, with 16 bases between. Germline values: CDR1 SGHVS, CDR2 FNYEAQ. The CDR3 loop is CASNSGWGLNEQFF. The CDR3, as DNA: TGTGCCAGCAACTCCGGTTGGGGCCTCAATGAGCAGTTCTTC.

As DNA, the CDR3 is TGTGCCAGCGGCGGGTGGTCGTTGGGCGAAAAACTGTTTTTT. It translates to CASGGWSLGEKLFF. The V call is TRBV2, the J call TRBJ1-4; D ambiguous. Trimming left V 8 bases short and J 8 bases short, with 18 bases between. The CDR3 sequence is 14 residues long. CDR1 is SNHLY and CDR2 is FYNNEI in the germline V gene. Looking up the rest from reference TRBV2 and TRBJ1-4 gives the full variable domain: EPEVTQTPSHQVTQMGQEVILRCVPISNHLYFYWYRQILGQKVEFLVSFYNNEISEKSEIFDDQFSVERPDGSNFTLKIRSTKLEDSAMYFCASGGWSLGEKLFFGSGTQLSVL.

The CDR3 loop is CAWSAPLGADTQYF. Here the CDR3 DNA reads TGTGCCTGGAGTGCCCCACTGGGGGCAGATACGCAGTATTTT. The chain carries TRBV30 and TRBJ2-3, with D perhaps being TRBD1 or TRBD2 (5 bases each). Trimming cost V 1 base and J 4 bases, with 12 bases left between them. CDR1 and CDR2 from the germline V gene are GTSNPN and SVGIG (reference sequence). The CDR3 runs 14 residues.

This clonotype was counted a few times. The CDR3 region has the DNA TGCAGTGCTCGCGGGGGGGCGGGGGATACGCAGTATTTT. Translation gives CSARGGAGDTQYF. The chain combines TRBV20-1 with TRBJ2-3; TRBD2 matches at 9 bases. The V segment lost 5 bases and the J segment 6 bases; nucleotides outside the gene matches: 6. The CDR3 length is 13 residues. Germline CDR1 reads DFQATT; CDR2 reads SNEGSKA (reference sequence).

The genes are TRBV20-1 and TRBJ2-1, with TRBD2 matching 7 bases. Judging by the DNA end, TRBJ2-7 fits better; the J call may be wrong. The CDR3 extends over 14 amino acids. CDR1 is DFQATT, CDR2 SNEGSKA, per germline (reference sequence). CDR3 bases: TGCAGTGCTAGTCGGGCGGGAGTTAGAAATGAGCAGTACTTC. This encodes CSASRAGVRNEQYF.

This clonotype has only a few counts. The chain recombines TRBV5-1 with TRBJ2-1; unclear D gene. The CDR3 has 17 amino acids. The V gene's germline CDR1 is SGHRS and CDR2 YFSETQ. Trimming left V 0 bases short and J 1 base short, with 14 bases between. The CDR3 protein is CASSLEGFKTSYNEQFF. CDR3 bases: TGCGCCAGCAGCTTGGAAGGATTTAAAACTTCCTACAATGAGCAGTTCTTC.

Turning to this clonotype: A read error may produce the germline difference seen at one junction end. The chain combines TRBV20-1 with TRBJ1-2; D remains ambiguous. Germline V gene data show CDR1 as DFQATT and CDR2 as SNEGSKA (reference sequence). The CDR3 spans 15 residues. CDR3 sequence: CSASYFTDPKYGYTF. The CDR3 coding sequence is TGCAGTGCTAGTTATTTTACAGATCCTAAATATGGCTACACCTTC.

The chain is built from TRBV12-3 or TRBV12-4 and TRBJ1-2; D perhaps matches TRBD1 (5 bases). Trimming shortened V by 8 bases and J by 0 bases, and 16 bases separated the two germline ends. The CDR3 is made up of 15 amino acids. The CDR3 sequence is CASRWGRVANYGYTF. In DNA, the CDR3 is TGTGCCAGCCGATGGGGCCGGGTTGCTAACTATGGCTACACCTTC.

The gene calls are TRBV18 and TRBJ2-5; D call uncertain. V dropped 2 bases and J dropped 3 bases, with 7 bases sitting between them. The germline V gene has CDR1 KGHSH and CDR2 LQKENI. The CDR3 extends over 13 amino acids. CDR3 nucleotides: TGTGCCAGCTCACCAAGACCGGAAGAGACCCAGTACTTC. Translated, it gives CASSPRPEETQYF.

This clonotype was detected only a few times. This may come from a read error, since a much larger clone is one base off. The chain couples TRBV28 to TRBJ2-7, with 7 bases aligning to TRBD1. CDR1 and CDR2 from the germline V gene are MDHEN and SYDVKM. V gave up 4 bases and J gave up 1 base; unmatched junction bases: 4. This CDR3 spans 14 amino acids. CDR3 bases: TGTGCCAGCAGTTCCGTGACAGGGTCCTACGAGCAGTACTTC. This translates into CASSSVTGSYEQYF.

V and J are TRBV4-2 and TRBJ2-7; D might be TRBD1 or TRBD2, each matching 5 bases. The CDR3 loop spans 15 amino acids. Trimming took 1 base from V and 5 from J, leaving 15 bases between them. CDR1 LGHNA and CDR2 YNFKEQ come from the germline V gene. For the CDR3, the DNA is TGTGCCAGCAGCCAAGTTGGCAGCCGAGGGGACGAGCAGTACTTC. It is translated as CASSQVGSRGDEQYF.

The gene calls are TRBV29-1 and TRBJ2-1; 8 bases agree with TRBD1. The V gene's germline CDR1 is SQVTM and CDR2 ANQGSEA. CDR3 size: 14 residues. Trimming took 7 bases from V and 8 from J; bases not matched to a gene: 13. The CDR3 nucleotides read TGCAGCGCACGGACAGGGTTTTTTAGCTATGAGCAGTTCTTC. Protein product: CSARTGFFSYEQFF.

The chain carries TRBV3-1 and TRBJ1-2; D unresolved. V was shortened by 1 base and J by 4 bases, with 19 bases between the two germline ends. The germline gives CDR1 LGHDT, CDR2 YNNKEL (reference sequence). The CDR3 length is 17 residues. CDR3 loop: CASSQGFVRSSSYGYTF. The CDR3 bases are TGTGCCAGCAGCCAAGGGTTCGTCCGGAGTTCTAGCTATGGCTACACCTTC.

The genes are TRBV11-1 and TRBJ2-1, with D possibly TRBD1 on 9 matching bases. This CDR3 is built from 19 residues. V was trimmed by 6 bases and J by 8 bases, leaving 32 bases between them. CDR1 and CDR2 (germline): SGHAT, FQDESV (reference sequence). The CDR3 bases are TGTGCCAGCAGAACAGGGGGCCTAGCGGGTGGCTTTGGCACGTATGAGCAGTTCTTC. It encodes CASRTGGLAGGFGTYEQFF.

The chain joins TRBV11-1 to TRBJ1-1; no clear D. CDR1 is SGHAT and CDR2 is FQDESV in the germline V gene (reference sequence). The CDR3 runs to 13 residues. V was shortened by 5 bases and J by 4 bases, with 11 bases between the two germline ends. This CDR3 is CASSPLMSTEAFF. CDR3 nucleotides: TGTGCCAGCAGCCCTTTAATGAGCACTGAAGCTTTCTTT.

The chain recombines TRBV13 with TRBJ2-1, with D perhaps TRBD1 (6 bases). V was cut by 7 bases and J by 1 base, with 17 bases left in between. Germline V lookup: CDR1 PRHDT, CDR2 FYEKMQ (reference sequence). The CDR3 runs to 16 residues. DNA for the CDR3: TGTGCCAGCACCCCCACAGGGCAAAAATCCTACAATGAGCAGTTCTTC. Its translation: CASTPTGQKSYNEQFF.

The CDR3 DNA reads as TGCAGTGCTACGGGACTAGCGGGAGCGGGAACCTACGAGCAGTACTTC. It codes for CSATGLAGAGTYEQYF. The genes are TRBV20-1 and TRBJ2-7, with 14 bases fitting TRBD2. The CDR3 extends over 16 amino acids. The J segment lost 2 bases and the V segment lost 4 bases, leaving 7 bases of the junction unmatched. Per germline, CDR1 DFQATT and CDR2 SNEGSKA (reference sequence).

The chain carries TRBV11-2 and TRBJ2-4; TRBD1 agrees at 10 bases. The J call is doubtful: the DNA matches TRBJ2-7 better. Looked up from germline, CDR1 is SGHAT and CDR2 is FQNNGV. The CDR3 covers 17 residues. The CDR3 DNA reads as TGTGCCAGCAGCTTACAACTACCGGGACAGGGGAGATACGAGCAGTACTTC. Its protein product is CASSLQLPGQGRYEQYF.

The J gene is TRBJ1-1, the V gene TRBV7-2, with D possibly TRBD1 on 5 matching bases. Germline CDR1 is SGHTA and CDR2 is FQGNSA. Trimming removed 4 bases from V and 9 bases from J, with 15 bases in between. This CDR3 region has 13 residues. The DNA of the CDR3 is TGTGCCAGCAGCTCAGCAGGGTTGGGGCAAGCTTTCTTT. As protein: CASSSAGLGQAFF.

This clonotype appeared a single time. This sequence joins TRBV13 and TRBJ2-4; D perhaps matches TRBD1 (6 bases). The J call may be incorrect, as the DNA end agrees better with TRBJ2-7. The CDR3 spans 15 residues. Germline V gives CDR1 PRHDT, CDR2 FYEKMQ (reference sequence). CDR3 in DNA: TGTGCCAGCAGCTTGCAGGGGACCGCAACCACCGAGCAGTACTTC. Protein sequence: CASSLQGTATTEQYF.